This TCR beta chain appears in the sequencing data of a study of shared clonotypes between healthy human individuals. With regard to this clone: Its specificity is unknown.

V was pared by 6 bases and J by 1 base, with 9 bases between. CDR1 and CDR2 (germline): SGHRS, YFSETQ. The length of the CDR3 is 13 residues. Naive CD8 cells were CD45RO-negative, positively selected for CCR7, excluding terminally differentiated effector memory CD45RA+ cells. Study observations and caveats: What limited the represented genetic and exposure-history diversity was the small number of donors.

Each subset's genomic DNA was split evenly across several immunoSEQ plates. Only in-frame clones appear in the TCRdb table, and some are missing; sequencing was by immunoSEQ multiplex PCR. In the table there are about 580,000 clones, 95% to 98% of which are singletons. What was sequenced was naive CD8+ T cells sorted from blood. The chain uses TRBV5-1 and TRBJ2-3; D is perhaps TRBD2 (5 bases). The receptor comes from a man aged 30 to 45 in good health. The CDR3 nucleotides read TGCGCCAGCATGGACTCCGGCACAGATACGCAGTATTTT. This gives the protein CASMDSGTDTQYF.